The 11 T cell receptor beta chains below all came from one sample that was sequenced in a study of T cell repertoires in cytomegalovirus infection. TCRdb re-derived calls from the reads in MiXCR, one entry per CDR3 protein. The sample has some 600,000 distinct CDR3 sequences, 20% to 25% seen once; the top ten hold less than 9.5%. Sample: CD8+ T cells from PBMCs. The receptor set was obtained from a human donor in good health (CMV status not recorded). Some clones in this sample may be carry-over from other donors' samples.

This clonotype has only a few counts. The chain recombines TRBV7-9 with TRBJ2-3; D is unclear. This CDR3 comprises 13 residues. With 4 bases removed from V and 4 bases from J, the gap between germline ends came to 9 bases. Germline V gene lookup returns CDR1 SEHNR and CDR2 FQNEAQ (reference sequence). The chain's CDR3 is CASSSPTADTQYF. DNA for the CDR3: TGTGCCAGCAGCTCACCGACGGCAGATACGCAGTATTTT.

This clonotype has ten or more counts. For the CDR3, the DNA is TGTGCCAGCAGCTTGCTAGACAGGGGAGATCAGCCCCAGCATTTT. Protein: CASSLLDRGDQPQHF. V usage is TRBV7-2 and J usage is TRBJ1-5; 8 bases fit TRBD1. This CDR3 comprises 15 residues. Germline V gives CDR1 SGHTA, CDR2 FQGNSA. V lost 3 bases and J lost 5; bases outside the gene matches: 6.

The rearrangement uses TRBV20-1 and TRBJ1-3, with 7 bases lining up with TRBD1. V lost 6 bases and J lost 3; bases outside the gene matches: 8. The CDR3 contains 14 residues. Germline CDR1 reads DFQATT; CDR2 reads SNEGSKA (reference sequence). CDR3 in amino acids: CSALLTGLGNTIYF. CDR3 in DNA: TGCAGTGCCTTATTGACAGGGCTTGGAAACACCATATATTTT.

The rearrangement uses TRBV5-1 and TRBJ2-7; TRBD2 might be the D (5 bases). The CDR3 is 18 amino acids. CDR1 and CDR2 (germline): SGHRS, YFSETQ. Trimming pared 1 base from V and 7 bases from J, leaving 27 bases between. CDR3 nucleotides: TGCGCCAGCAGCTTGTCTGAAGATGAGGGCTACGGGAACTTTGAGCAGTACTTC. The encoded protein is CASSLSEDEGYGNFEQYF.

This clonotype has only one observation. A much more abundant neighbour one base away suggests this may be a read error. This chain's CDR3 is CARRSPTFQGSGANVLTF. The CDR3 DNA is TGTGCCAGGAGATCTCCCACTTTTCAGGGCTCTGGGGCCAACGTCCTGACTTTC. The rearrangement uses TRBV7-1 and TRBJ2-6; a weak D match, TRBD1 (5 bases). TRBV7-1 is an open reading frame whose function is uncertain. Trimming removed 9 bases from V and 0 bases from J, with 21 bases in between. CDR3 length: 18 amino acids.

The sample holds a few counts of this clonotype. This sequence joins TRBV29-1 and TRBJ1-2; 7 bases are a match to TRBD1. V dropped 4 bases and J dropped 8; count of bases not matched to a gene: 10. Germline-derived CDR1 and CDR2 are SQVTM and ANQGSEA. The length of the CDR3 is 13 residues. As DNA, the CDR3 is TGCAGCGTTGGACCGGTAGACAGGGCGGGCTACACCTTC. Protein product: CSVGPVDRAGYTF. The full variable domain, its missing parts supplied by reference TRBV29-1 and TRBJ1-2, is SAVISQKPSRDICQRGTSLTIQCQVDSQVTMMFWYRQQPGQSLTLIATANQGSEATYESGFVIDKFPISRPNLTFSTLTVSNMSPEDSSIYLCSVGPVDRAGYTFGSGTRLTVV.

The chain has TRBV27 and TRBJ1-6, with D perhaps matching TRBD1 (5 bases). CDR3 length: 17 amino acids. Trimming cost V 5 bases and J 13 bases, with 27 bases left between them. Germline V CDR1 and CDR2: MNHEY, SMNVEV (reference sequence). The CDR3 region has the DNA TGTGCCAGCAGTAGCCGAGTGTCTTGGGGGAGGATTTCGCCCCTCCACTTT. It is translated as CASSSRVSWGRISPLHF.

Concerning this clonotype: This may stem from a read error, because a much larger clone lies one nucleotide away. The chain couples TRBV28 to TRBJ2-1; D remains ambiguous. CDR3 length: 15 amino acids. Germline V gene sequence: CDR1 MDHEN, CDR2 SYDVKM. CDR3 protein: CVSSLWASSYNEQFF. DNA of the CDR3: TGTGTCAGCAGTTTATGGGCTAGCTCCTACAATGAGCAGTTCTTC. Full variable domain (remainder filled in from reference TRBV28 and TRBJ2-1): DVKVTQSSRYLVKRTGEKVFLECVQDMDHENMFWYRQDPGLGLRLIYFSYDVKMKEKGDIPEGYSVSREKKERFSLILESASTNQTSMYLCVSSLWASSYNEQFFGPGTRLTVL.

This chain links TRBV7-8 with TRBJ2-5; 8 nucleotides align to TRBD2. J was trimmed by 1 base and V by 5 bases; bases with no gene match: 3. This CDR3 contains 14 residues. The germline gives CDR1 SGHVS, CDR2 FQNEAQ. The CDR3: CASSQGLAQETQYF. CDR3 sequence (DNA): TGTGCCAGCAGCCAAGGACTAGCCCAAGAGACCCAGTACTTC.

This clonotype was detected a few times. The V call is TRBV7-9, the J call TRBJ1-4, with TRBD1 matching 8 bases. This CDR3 has 15 residues. Per germline, CDR1 SEHNR and CDR2 FQNEAQ (reference sequence). V lost 5 bases and J lost 10; bases outside the gene matches: 12. CDR3 residues: CASSTPRRGTGKLFF. The CDR3 DNA reads TGTGCCAGCAGCACCCCTCGGAGGGGGACAGGAAAACTGTTTTTT.

This clonotype was recorded a few times. The CDR3 coding sequence is TGTGCCAGCAGTTGGGACAGGGTTAACATTCAGTACTTC. This codes for CASSWDRVNIQYF. V is TRBV27 and J is TRBJ2-4; 9 bases line up with TRBD1. CDR1 is MNHEY, CDR2 SMNVEV, per germline (reference sequence). V dropped 4 bases and J dropped 7; count of bases not matched to a gene: 2. This CDR3 is 13 amino acids long.